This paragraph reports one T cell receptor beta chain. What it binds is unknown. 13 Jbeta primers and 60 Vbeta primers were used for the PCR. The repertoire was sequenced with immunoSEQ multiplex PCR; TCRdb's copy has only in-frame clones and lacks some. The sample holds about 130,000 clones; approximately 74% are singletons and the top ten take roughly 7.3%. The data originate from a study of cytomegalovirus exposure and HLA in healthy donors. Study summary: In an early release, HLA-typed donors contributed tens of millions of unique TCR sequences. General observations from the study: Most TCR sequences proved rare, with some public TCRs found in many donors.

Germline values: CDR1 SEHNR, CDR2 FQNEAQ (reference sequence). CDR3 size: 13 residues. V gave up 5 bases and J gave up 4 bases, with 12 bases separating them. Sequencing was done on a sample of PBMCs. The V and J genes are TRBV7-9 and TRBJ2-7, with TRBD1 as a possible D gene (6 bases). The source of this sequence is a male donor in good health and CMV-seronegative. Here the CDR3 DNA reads TGTGCCAGCAGCACAGGACAGCGGTACGAGCAGTACTTC. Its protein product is CASSTGQRYEQYF.